This TCR beta chain was observed in a study of T cell changes during pregnancy in multiple sclerosis. Sequenced by immunoSEQ multiplex PCR; TCRdb stores in-frame clones only, minus some. The sample yields approximately 70,000 clones, 92% seen once. The germline gives CDR1 MNHNY, CDR2 SVGAGI (reference sequence). This CDR3 is 15 amino acids long. V lost 4 bases and J lost 4, with 13 bases in between. This specimen was peripheral blood, taken in the first trimester of pregnancy. This TCR was recovered from a female donor in good health, enrolled as a control in a pregnancy study. The chain uses TRBV6-6 and TRBJ1-4, with TRBD1 as a possible D gene (6 bases). The CDR3 spells CASSSPGTLNEKLFF. CDR3 coding DNA: TGTGCCAGCAGTTCGCCGGGGACACTTAATGAAAAACTGTTTTTT.